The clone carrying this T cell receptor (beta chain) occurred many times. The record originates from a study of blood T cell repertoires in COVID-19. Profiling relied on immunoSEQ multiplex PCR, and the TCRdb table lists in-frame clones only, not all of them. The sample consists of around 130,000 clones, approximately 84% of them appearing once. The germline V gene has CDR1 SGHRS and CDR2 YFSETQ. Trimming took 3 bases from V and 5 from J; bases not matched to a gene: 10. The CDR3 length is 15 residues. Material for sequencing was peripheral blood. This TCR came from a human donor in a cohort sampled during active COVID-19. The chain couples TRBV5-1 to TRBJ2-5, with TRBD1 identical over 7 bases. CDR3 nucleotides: TGCGCCAGCAGCTGGAGGTTCGACAGGGAGGAGACCCAGTACTTC. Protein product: CASSWRFDREETQYF.